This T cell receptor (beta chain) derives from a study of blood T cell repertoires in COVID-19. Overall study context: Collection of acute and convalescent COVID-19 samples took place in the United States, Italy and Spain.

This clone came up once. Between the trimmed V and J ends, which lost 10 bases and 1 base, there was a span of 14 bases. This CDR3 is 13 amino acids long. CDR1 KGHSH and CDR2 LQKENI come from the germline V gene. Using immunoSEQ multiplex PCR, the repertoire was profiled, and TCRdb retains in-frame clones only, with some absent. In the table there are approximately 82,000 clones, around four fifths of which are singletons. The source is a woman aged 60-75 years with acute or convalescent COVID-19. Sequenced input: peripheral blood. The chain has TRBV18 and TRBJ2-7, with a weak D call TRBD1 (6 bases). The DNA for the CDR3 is TGTGCCACGACACAGGGTTTATCCTACGAGCAGTACTTC. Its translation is CATTQGLSYEQYF.